This TCR beta chain was captured by sequencing in a study of OX40 agonist ivuxolimab in advanced cancers. Study-wide context: Three patients, one with hepatocellular carcinoma and two with cutaneous melanoma, achieved partial responses.

This CDR3 has 16 residues. Generated by immunoSEQ multiplex PCR, the TCRdb table keeps only in-frame clones and is missing some. The sample has 40,000 or so clones; about four fifths are singletons. This TCR was recovered from an adult with an advanced solid tumor such as melanoma, head and neck, liver or kidney cancer. V and J are TRBV12-2 and TRBJ2-1. TRBV12-2 is a pseudogene locus. This specimen consisted of CD4+ or CD8+ T cells sorted from blood, obtained in a trial of the OX40 agonist ivuxolimab. Here the CDR3 reads CASRLAGTPRDDEQFF. The DNA of the CDR3 is TGTGCAAGTCGCTTAGCGGGGACCCCAAGGGACGATGAGCAGTTCTTC.